This entry concerns a single T cell receptor (delta chain). Its antigen remains unidentified. TCRdb reprocessed the RT-PCR reads through CATT. This sample carries around 820 delta-chain clones, 11% to 15% of them seen once, and the ten largest clones take 10% to 13%. The CDR3 is 22 amino acids. The germline CDR1 and CDR2 sequences are GEAIGNYY and EKD. V lost 3 bases to trimming and J lost 0 bases; unmatched junction nucleotides: 14. The data were taken from a study of gammadelta T cells in human blood. General study points: Microbial exposure appeared to drive polyclonal γδ T cell expansion after birth.

The chain recombines TRDV2 with TRDJ3; 12 bases align to TRDD3. This sequence was found in a human fetus. Sequenced material: non-Vgamma9Vdelta2 gamma-delta T cells from fetal blood. The CDR3 DNA follows: TGTGCCTGTGACCTGGAACTGGGGGATACCTTCAGATCCTCCTGGGACACCCGACAGATGTTTTTC. Translated, it gives CACDLELGDTFRSSWDTRQMFF.